The TCR beta chain under discussion was sequenced for a study of CD8 T cells in Susac syndrome. Germline-derived CDR1 and CDR2 are DFQATT and SNEGSKA (reference sequence). Trimming cost V 2 bases and J 0 bases, with 10 bases left between them. The length of the CDR3 is 14 residues. Random hexamers primed reverse transcription of 0.5 to 1 ug RNA. Amplification of TCR beta CDR3 by immunoSEQ multiplex PCR spanned 54 Vbeta and 13 Jbeta. TCRdb reprocessed the immunoSEQ multiplex PCR reads with MiXCR, giving one entry per CDR3 protein. This table has 200,000 to 250,000 distinct CDR3 sequences, approximately 95% appearing once. TEMRA cells were enriched by FACS, while CD8+ and CD4+ T cells were obtained through a negative isolation that was performed magnetically.

This receptor was obtained from a human donor with multiple sclerosis. V usage is TRBV20-1 and J usage is TRBJ1-2; D might be TRBD1 (5 bases). The material sequenced was CD4+ T cells from PBMCs. The CDR3 region is CSARLDSTNYGYTF. As DNA, the CDR3 is TGCAGTGCTAGACTCGACAGTACTAACTATGGCTACACCTTC.